These T cell receptor beta chains were read from a single sample in a study of human T cells and chemical hapten exposure. From the RACE reads, TCRdb called clonotypes with MiXCR, one entry per CDR3 protein. The table has tens of thousands of distinct CDR3 sequences, 9.5% to 10% seen once. Sequencing used whole blood, obtained in connection with sensitization to the hapten diphenylcyclopropenone (DPC). These receptor sequences come from a woman in her twenties or thirties with alopecia areata. Some clones in this sample may be carry-over from other donors' samples. Both conserved end residues are part of each CDR3. A D gene is named only where the DNA matches it firmly. Expanded clones get a size class; other rows say once, few or many, or leave the size out.

>few|TRBJ1-1|.|TRBV7-3
TGTGCCAGCAGCGGATCGGGGAACACTGAAGCTTTCTTT
CASSGSGNTEAFF
>.|TRBJ2-7|TRBD1|TRBV18
TGTGCCAGCTCACCAGGGACAGAAAGCTCCTACGAGCAGTACTTC
CASSPGTESSYEQYF
>few|TRBJ2-3|.|TRBV30
TGTGCCTGGAGTGAGGAGGTTTTCACAGATACGCAGTATTTT
CAWSEEVFTDTQYF
>many|TRBJ2-4|TRBD2|TRBV23-1
TGCGCCAGCAGTCATCCCCGGGAGGCGCTAGCCAAAAACATTCAGTACTTC
CASSHPREALAKNIQYF
>few|TRBJ2-2|.|TRBV7-2
TGTGCCAGCAGCTTAGCGGGGGTCACCGGGGAGCTGTTTTTT
CASSLAGVTGELFF
>.|TRBJ2-1|.|TRBV28
TGTACCAGCAGTTTAATCGTTTTGAATGAGCAGTTCTTC
CTSSLIVLNEQFF
>few|TRBJ2-7|.|TRBV28
TGTGCCAGCAGGTCCCCGTATACGCTCGAGCAGTACTTC
CASRSPYTLEQYF
>.|TRBJ2-5|.|TRBV7-9
TGTGCCAGCAGCTTTGAAGGGGAGCAAGAGACCCAGTACTTC
CASSFEGEQETQYF
>.|TRBJ1-5|.|TRBV7-2
TGTGCCAGCAGCTTAGGGGCAAACGGCCAGCCCCAGCATTTT
CASSLGANGQPQHF
>.|TRBJ2-2|TRBD1|TRBV2
TGTGCCAGCAGCTCCGGGACAGAAAGCGGGGAGCTGTTTTTT
CASSSGTESGELFF
>many|TRBJ2-7|.|TRBV4-2
TGTGCCAGCAGCCAAGATCCCCGGGGATACGAGCAGTACTTC
CASSQDPRGYEQYF
>many|TRBJ1-5|.|TRBV27
TGTGCCAGCAGGTTACCCTCCCGGGGGGTGGTGGTCGGTCAGCCCCAGCATTTT
CASRLPSRGVVVGQPQHF
>.|TRBJ2-3|.|TRBV27
TGTGCCAGCACTTTACAGGGAACCACAGATACGCAGTATTTT
CASTLQGTTDTQYF
>many|TRBJ2-7|TRBD2|TRBV20-1
TGCAGTGCCGGCCTTCGAGAACTAGCGGGCTACGAGCAGTACTTC
CSAGLRELAGYEQYF
>.|TRBJ1-1|.|TRBV4-3
TGCGCCAGCAGCCAAGGGGATTGGGGCACGGACACTGAAGTTTTCTTT
CASSQGDWGTDTEVFF
>.|TRBJ2-3|.|TRBV11-1
TGTGCCAGCGGGAGCGGATACACAGATACGCAGTATTTT
CASGSGYTDTQYF
>many|TRBJ2-3|.|TRBV30
TGTGCCTGGAGTGTCGGGATAACCACAGATACGCAGTATTTT
CAWSVGITTDTQYF
>many|TRBJ2-2|.|TRBV4-1
TGCGCCAGCAGCCAAGAGGCCCGGGCCGGGGAGCTGTTTTTT
CASSQEARAGELFF
>many|TRBJ2-3|TRBD1|TRBV28
TGTGCCAGCAGCCCGGACAGGACAAGCACAGATACGCAGTATTTT
CASSPDRTSTDTQYF
>many|TRBJ2-7|.|TRBV7-2
TGTGCCAGCAGCTCCAACGGGGGAACCTACGAGCAGTACTTC
CASSSNGGTYEQYF
>many|TRBJ2-5|.|TRBV7-2
TGTGCCAGCAGTGTAGTGGGGCAAGAGACCCAGTACTTC
CASSVVGQETQYF
>many|TRBJ1-2|TRBD1|TRBV28
TGTGCCAGCAGTGGGACAGGGGCGTTTGGCTACACCTTC
CASSGTGAFGYTF
>once|TRBJ2-3|TRBD1|TRBV10-3
TGTGCCACGTCCGAGGACAGGGGACGCACAGATACGCAGTATTTT
CATSEDRGRTDTQYF
>.|TRBJ1-2|.|TRBV7-2
TGTGCCAGCAGCTTAGCGCAGGGACCGTATGGCTACACCTTC
CASSLAQGPYGYTF
>.|TRBJ2-1|.|TRBV7-2
TGTGCCAGCAGCCCAGCGGCAGGGAGTATCAATGAGCAGTTCTTC
CASSPAAGSINEQFF
>few|TRBJ1-5|.|TRBV19
TGTGCCAGTATCCGGGGGGGACACACCAATCAGCCCCAGCATTTT
CASIRGGHTNQPQHF
>few|TRBJ2-2|TRBD1|TRBV28
TGTGCCACCACAGGGGACACCGGGGAGCTGTTTTTT
CATTGDTGELFF
>few|TRBJ2-7|.|TRBV5-4
TGTGCCAGCAGCTTGAGGCAGGGGTGGGACGAGCAGTACTTC
CASSLRQGWDEQYF
>many|TRBJ2-1|.|TRBV7-8
TGTGCCAGCAGCTCAAGCAGGGTCGGGTCCTACAATGAGCAGTTCTTC
CASSSSRVGSYNEQFF
>.|TRBJ1-5|.|TRBV9
TGTGCCAGCTCGAGGGGGGGAGATCAGCCCCAGCATTTT
CASSRGGDQPQHF
>.|TRBJ2-3|.|TRBV11-2
TGTGCCAGCAGCCCAATGGGGGGTGGCACAGATACGCAGTATTTT
CASSPMGGGTDTQYF
>.|TRBJ2-1|.|TRBV4-3
TGCGCCAGCAGCGCCCAGGACAGCGGGGCCTACAATGAGCAGTTCTTC
CASSAQDSGAYNEQFF
>.|TRBJ2-7|.|TRBV6-2/TRBV6-3
TGTGCCAGCAGTTACTTTGCCACACCCTACGAGCAGTACTTC
CASSYFATPYEQYF
>many|TRBJ2-7|TRBD1|TRBV20-1
TGCAGTGCCCTAGACCGACAGGGGGTCTCCTACGAGCAGTACTTC
CSALDRQGVSYEQYF
>many|TRBJ1-1|TRBD1|TRBV5-1
TGCGCCAGCAGCTTCAACCCGGGACAGGGTTCGGGAACTGAAGCTTTCTTT
CASSFNPGQGSGTEAFF
>.|TRBJ2-5|TRBD2|TRBV9
TGTGCCAGCAGCGTTGGGACTAACAACCAAGAGACCCAGTACTTC
CASSVGTNNQETQYF
>many|TRBJ1-6|.|TRBV6-1
TGTGCCAGCAGTGAAGTAGGCAGATATTCACCCCTCCACTTT
CASSEVGRYSPLHF
>many|TRBJ1-5|.|TRBV18
TGTGCCAGCTCACCACCGGGGGGGGAGGGCAATCAGCCCCAGCATTTT
CASSPPGGEGNQPQHF
>few|TRBJ2-1|.|TRBV2
TGTGCCAGCGGGCGACAGTACAATGAGCAGTTCTTC
CASGRQYNEQFF
>many|TRBJ1-2|.|TRBV28
TGTGCCAGCAGTTTCCGGGGCGACTATGGCTACACCTTC
CASSFRGDYGYTF
>medium-sized|TRBJ1-4|.|TRBV27
TGTGCCAGCAGTTTAGGGCTGGGGGAAAAACTGTTTTTT
CASSLGLGEKLFF
>few|TRBJ1-4|.|TRBV20-1
TGCAGTGCTAGTTGGGACGGGGGGTTGGATGAAAAACTGTTTTTT
CSASWDGGLDEKLFF
>many|TRBJ2-3|TRBD2|TRBV12-3/TRBV12-4
TGTGCCAGCAGTTTTAGCGGGGATGTTGCAGATACGCAGTATTTT
CASSFSGDVADTQYF
>many|TRBJ2-1|TRBD1|TRBV19
TGTGCCAGTAAGGGACAGGGTGTGGATGAGCAGTTCTTC
CASKGQGVDEQFF
>few|TRBJ1-5|.|TRBV3-1
TGTGCCAGCAGCCAAGACCTCGACCAGCCCCAGCATTTT
CASSQDLDQPQHF
>few|TRBJ1-1|.|TRBV20-1
TGCAGTGCTAGAGACAGCCCAAACACTGAAGCTTTCTTT
CSARDSPNTEAFF
>.|TRBJ2-2|.|TRBV4-1
TGCGCCAGCAGCCAAGATAACAGCGTAGGGGAGCTGTTTTTT
CASSQDNSVGELFF
>many|TRBJ2-4|.|TRBV6-6
TGTGCCAGCACCTCGGATGGAGCCGGGAACATTCAGTACTTC
CASTSDGAGNIQYF
>.|TRBJ2-3|TRBD1|TRBV29-1
TGCAGCCTCCCATCGGACAGGGGTTCGGATACGCAGTATTTT
CSLPSDRGSDTQYF
>.|TRBJ2-1|.|TRBV28
TGTGCCAGCAGTTCCCGAGACTTGGGGTATGAGCAGTTCTTC
CASSSRDLGYEQFF